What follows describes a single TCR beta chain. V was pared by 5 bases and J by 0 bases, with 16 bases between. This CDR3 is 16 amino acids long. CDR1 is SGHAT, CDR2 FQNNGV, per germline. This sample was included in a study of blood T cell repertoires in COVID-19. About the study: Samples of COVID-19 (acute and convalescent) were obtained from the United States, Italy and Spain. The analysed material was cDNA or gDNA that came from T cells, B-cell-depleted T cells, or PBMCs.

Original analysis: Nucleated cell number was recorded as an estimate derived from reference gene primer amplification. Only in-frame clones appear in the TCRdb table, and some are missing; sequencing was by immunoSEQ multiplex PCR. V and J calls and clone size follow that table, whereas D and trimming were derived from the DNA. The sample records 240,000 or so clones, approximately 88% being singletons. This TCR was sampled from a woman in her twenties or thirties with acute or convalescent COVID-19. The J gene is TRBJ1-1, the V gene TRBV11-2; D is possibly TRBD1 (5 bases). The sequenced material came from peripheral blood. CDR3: CASSLTPGYMNTEAFF. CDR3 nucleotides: TGTGCCAGCAGCCTAACACCAGGGTACATGAACACTGAAGCTTTCTTT.